A selection of T cell receptor beta chains follows, all from one sample in a study of blood T cells in healthy people across ages. Using its own MiXCR run on the 5' RACE reads, TCRdb lists one record per CDR3 protein. The sample holds about 840,000 distinct CDR3 sequences, 25% to 30% seen once. These data were likewise used in another study, on T cells of mothers and their children.

Specimen: blood. These receptors came from a middle-aged woman in good health. Both conserved end residues are part of each CDR3. Each record gives: D gene, J gene, clone size, V gene, CDR3 protein, CDR3 DNA. The D gene is left open where the match is weak. Clone size is stated in some rows and not others, as once, few, many or a class when expanded.

>NA|TRBJ2-3|NA|TRBV9
CASSGPRGLSTDTQYF
TGTGCCAGCAGCGGACCCCGGGGGCTTAGCACAGATACGCAGTATTTT
>TRBD1|TRBJ2-7|few|TRBV28
CASSLRPGTGYHEQYF
TGTGCCAGCAGTTTAAGACCCGGGACAGGGTACCACGAGCAGTACTTC
>NA|TRBJ2-2|few|TRBV9
CASSVAANTGELFF
TGTGCCAGCAGCGTAGCTGCGAACACCGGGGAGCTGTTTTTT
>NA|TRBJ2-7|NA|TRBV5-1
CASSLTAREQYF
TGCGCCAGCAGCTTGACCGCACGCGAGCAGTACTTC
>NA|TRBJ2-3|many|TRBV7-2
CASSAPVGERRYF
TGTGCCAGCAGCGCACCCGTAGGGGAGAGGCGGTATTTT
>NA|TRBJ1-4|NA|TRBV28
CASSSTSHGGEKLFF
TGTGCCAGCAGTTCAACGTCCCACGGAGGTGAAAAACTGTTTTTT
>TRBD1|TRBJ2-7|many|TRBV6-1
CASSEWDRYEQYF
TGTGCCAGCAGTGAATGGGACAGGTACGAGCAGTACTTC
>TRBD1|TRBJ2-2|NA|TRBV29-1
CSGSRQGNTGELFF
TGCAGCGGGTCGAGACAGGGGAACACCGGGGAGCTGTTTTTT
>TRBD1|TRBJ1-2|NA|TRBV29-1
CSAQQGNYGYIF
TGCAGTGCTCAACAGGGGAACTATGGCTACATCTTC
>NA|TRBJ1-2|few|TRBV5-1
CASSWVPGSNYGYTF
TGCGCCAGCAGCTGGGTACCGGGAAGTAACTATGGCTACACCTTC
>NA|TRBJ2-1|NA|TRBV19
CATGSWRDRNNEQFF
TGTGCCACTGGCTCCTGGAGGGATAGGAACAATGAGCAGTTCTTC
>TRBD1|TRBJ1-2|few|TRBV28
CASSSPTGGGPDGYTF
TGTGCCAGCAGTTCCCCAACAGGGGGCGGTCCGGACGGCTACACCTTC
>TRBD2|TRBJ2-7|many|TRBV9
CASSVGGSGGFYEQYF
TGTGCCAGCAGCGTAGGAGGTAGCGGGGGGTTCTACGAGCAGTACTTC
>TRBD1|TRBJ2-7|many|TRBV5-8
CASSPDRDPYEQYF
TGTGCCAGCAGTCCCGACAGGGATCCCTACGAGCAGTACTTC
>TRBD1|TRBJ1-6|NA|TRBV29-1
CSPQGQVDSPLHF
TGCAGCCCACAGGGGCAAGTCGATTCACCCCTCCACTTT
>NA|TRBJ1-1|NA|TRBV20-1
CSATSEGDTEAFF
TGCAGTGCTACGTCAGAGGGGGACACTGAAGCTTTCTTT
>NA|TRBJ1-1|NA|TRBV29-1
CSVEDSGAGTEAFF
TGCAGCGTTGAAGATTCGGGGGCAGGCACTGAAGCTTTCTTT
>NA|TRBJ2-7|many|TRBV29-1
CSVEGEAYEQYF
TGCAGCGTTGAAGGGGAAGCCTACGAGCAGTACTTC
>NA|TRBJ1-2|NA|TRBV4-1
CASSQAPTNYGYTF
TGCGCCAGCAGCCAAGCACCGACGAACTATGGCTACACCTTC
>TRBD1|TRBJ2-4|NA|TRBV6-6
CASRTSGTGGSKNIQYF
TGTGCCAGCAGGACCTCCGGGACAGGGGGCTCCAAAAACATTCAGTACTTC
>NA|TRBJ1-1|NA|TRBV5-5
CASSFRDNKGNTEAFF
TGTGCCAGCAGCTTCCGGGACAACAAGGGTAACACTGAAGCTTTCTTT
>TRBD1|TRBJ2-3|few|TRBV15
CATSRGQESTDTQYF
TGTGCCACCAGCAGGGGACAGGAAAGCACAGATACGCAGTATTTT
>NA|TRBJ1-2|NA|TRBV30
CAWSLQGPYGYTF
TGTGCCTGGAGTTTACAGGGCCCTTATGGCTACACCTTC
>NA|TRBJ1-1|NA|TRBV6-1
CASLVTGNTEAFF
TGTGCCAGTTTAGTGACGGGTAACACTGAAGCTTTCTTT
>NA|TRBJ2-1|many|TRBV5-6
CASSLVSRTSYNEQFF
TGTGCCAGCAGCTTGGTGAGCAGGACCTCCTACAATGAGCAGTTCTTC
>NA|TRBJ2-7|NA|TRBV12-3/TRBV12-4
CASSLPSRDKQYF
TGTGCCAGCAGCCTCCCGTCCCGGGACAAGCAGTACTTC
>NA|TRBJ1-1|NA|TRBV5-4
CASSQITVSTEAFF
TGTGCCAGCAGCCAGATTACAGTGAGCACTGAAGCTTTCTTT
>NA|TRBJ1-2|few|TRBV27
CASSLLEGSAGGYTF
TGTGCCAGCAGCCTACTCGAGGGGTCAGCCGGTGGCTACACCTTC
>NA|TRBJ2-7|NA|TRBV2
CASSPPLTVRSSYEQYF
TGTGCCAGCAGTCCCCCCCTGACAGTCCGGAGCTCCTACGAGCAGTACTTC
>NA|TRBJ2-4|once|TRBV20-1
CSARDTKASTADTQYF
TGCAGTGCTAGAGATACGAAGGCTAGCACAGCAGATACGCAGTACTTC
>TRBD1|TRBJ2-5|NA|TRBV20-1
CSAYWTGGEETQYF
TGCAGTGCGTATTGGACAGGGGGCGAAGAGACCCAGTACTTC
>TRBD1|TRBJ2-7|many|TRBV12-3/TRBV12-4
CASRTTGAVAYEQYF
TGTGCCAGCAGAACGACAGGGGCTGTGGCCTACGAGCAGTACTTC